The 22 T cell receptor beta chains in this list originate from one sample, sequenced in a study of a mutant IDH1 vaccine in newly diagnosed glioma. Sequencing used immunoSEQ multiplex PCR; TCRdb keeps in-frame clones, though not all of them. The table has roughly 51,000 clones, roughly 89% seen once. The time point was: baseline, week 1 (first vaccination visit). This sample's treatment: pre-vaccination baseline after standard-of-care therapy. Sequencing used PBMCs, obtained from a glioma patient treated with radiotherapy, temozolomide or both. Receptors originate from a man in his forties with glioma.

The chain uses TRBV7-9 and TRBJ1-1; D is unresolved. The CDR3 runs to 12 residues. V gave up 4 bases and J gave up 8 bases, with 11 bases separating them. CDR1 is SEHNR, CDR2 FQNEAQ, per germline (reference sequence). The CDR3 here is CASSSNFPEAFF. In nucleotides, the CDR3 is TGTGCCAGCAGCTCAAATTTCCCGGAAGCTTTCTTT.

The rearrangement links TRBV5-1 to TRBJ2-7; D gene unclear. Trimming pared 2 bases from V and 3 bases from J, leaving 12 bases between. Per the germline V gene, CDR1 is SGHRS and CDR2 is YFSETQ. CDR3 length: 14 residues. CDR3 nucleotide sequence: TGCGCCAGCAGCTTAGGACGGGTGGGCTACGAGCAGTACTTC. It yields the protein CASSLGRVGYEQYF.

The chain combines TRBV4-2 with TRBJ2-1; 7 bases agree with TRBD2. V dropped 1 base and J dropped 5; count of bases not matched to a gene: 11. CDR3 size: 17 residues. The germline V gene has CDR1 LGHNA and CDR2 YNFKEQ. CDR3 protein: CASSQGEGAGPDNEQFF. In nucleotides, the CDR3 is TGTGCCAGCAGCCAAGGGGAAGGAGCGGGACCCGACAATGAGCAGTTCTTC.

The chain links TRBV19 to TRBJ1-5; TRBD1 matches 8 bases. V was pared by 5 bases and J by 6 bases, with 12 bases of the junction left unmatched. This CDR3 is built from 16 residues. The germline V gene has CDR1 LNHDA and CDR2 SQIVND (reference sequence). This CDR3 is CASSPTGVFAGQPQHF. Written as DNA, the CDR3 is TGTGCCAGTAGTCCGACAGGGGTTTTTGCAGGTCAGCCCCAGCATTTT.

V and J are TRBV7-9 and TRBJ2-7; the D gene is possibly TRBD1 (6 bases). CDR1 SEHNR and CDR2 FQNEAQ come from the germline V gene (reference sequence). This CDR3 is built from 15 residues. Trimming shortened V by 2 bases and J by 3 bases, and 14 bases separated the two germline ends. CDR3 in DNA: TGTGCCAGCAGCTTATGGCAGGGGTTTTACTACGAGCAGTACTTC. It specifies CASSLWQGFYYEQYF.

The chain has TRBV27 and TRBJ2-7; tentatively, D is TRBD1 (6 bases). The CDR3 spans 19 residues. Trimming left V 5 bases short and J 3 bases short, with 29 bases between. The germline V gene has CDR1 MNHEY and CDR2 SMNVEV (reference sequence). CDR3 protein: CASSPTGVDSWERDYEQYF. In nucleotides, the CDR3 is TGTGCCAGCAGTCCAACGGGTGTGGACAGTTGGGAACGAGACTACGAGCAGTACTTC.

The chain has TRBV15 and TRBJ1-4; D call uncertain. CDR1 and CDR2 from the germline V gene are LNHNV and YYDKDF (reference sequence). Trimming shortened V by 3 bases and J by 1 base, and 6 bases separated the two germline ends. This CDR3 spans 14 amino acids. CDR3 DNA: TGTGCCACCAGCAGCTGGGGAACTAATGAAAAACTGTTTTTT. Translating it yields CATSSWGTNEKLFF.

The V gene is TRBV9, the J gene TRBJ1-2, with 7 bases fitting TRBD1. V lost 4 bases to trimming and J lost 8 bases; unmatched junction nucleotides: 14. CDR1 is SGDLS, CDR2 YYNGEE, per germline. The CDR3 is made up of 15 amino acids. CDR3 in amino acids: CASSLLGQTYKGYTF. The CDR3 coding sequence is TGTGCCAGCAGCCTCTTGGGACAGACTTATAAGGGCTACACCTTC.

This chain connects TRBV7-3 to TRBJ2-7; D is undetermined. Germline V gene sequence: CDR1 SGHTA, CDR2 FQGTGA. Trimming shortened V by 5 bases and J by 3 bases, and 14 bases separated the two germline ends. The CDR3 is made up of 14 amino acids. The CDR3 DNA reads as TGTGCCAGCAGCGATTCAGCCATGGGCTACGAGCAGTACTTC. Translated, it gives CASSDSAMGYEQYF.

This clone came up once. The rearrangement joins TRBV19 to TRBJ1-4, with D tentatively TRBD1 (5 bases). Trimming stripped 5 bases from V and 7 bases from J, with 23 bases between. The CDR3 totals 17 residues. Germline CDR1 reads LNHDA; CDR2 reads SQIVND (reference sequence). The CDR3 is CASSFPEAGSMGEKLFF. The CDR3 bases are TGTGCCAGTAGTTTCCCCGAGGCAGGGTCTATGGGTGAAAAACTGTTTTTT.

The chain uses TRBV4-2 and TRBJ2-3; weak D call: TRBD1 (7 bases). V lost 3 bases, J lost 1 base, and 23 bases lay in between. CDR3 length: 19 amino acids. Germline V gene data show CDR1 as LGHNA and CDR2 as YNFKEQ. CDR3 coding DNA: TGTGCCAGCAGCCATAATCACCTCTATGGCGGGACAGGCACAGATACGCAGTATTTT. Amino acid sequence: CASSHNHLYGGTGTDTQYF.

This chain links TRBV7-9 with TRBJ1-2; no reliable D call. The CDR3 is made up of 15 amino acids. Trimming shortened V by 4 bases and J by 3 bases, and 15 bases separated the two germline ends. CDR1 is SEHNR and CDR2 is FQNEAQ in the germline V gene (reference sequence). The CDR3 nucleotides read TGTGCCAGCAGCTACACAGCCCTGAGAGACTATGGCTACACCTTC. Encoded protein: CASSYTALRDYGYTF.

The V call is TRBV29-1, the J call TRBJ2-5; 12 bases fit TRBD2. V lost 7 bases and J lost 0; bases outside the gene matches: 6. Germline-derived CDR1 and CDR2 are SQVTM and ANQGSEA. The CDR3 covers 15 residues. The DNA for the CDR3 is TGCAGCGCCAGGACTAGCGGGACCTACCAAGAGACCCAGTACTTC. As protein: CSARTSGTYQETQYF.

In DNA form, the CDR3 reads TGCGCCAGCAGCTTCCGGAGGACAGGGTCAAGTATTAATGAGCAGTTCTTC. Translated, it gives CASSFRRTGSSINEQFF. This chain uses TRBV5-1 with TRBJ2-1; 8 bases line up with TRBD1. Germline CDR1 SGHRS, CDR2 YFSETQ. V was clipped by 2 bases and J by 7 bases; unmatched bases: 14. The CDR3 totals 17 residues.

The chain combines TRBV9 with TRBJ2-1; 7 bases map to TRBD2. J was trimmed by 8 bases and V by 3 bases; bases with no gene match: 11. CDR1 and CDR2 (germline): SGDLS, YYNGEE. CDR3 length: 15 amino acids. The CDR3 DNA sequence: TGTGCCAGCAGCGCCGCCCCGACTAGCCCCCATGAGCAGTTCTTC. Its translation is CASSAAPTSPHEQFF.

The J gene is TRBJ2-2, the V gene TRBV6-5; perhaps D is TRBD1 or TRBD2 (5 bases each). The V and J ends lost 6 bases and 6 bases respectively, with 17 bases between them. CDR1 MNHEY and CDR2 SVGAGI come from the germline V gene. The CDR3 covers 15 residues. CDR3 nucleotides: TGTGCCAGCAGAGCGCTTGGATGGGGGTCCGGGGAGCTGTTTTTT. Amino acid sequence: CASRALGWGSGELFF.

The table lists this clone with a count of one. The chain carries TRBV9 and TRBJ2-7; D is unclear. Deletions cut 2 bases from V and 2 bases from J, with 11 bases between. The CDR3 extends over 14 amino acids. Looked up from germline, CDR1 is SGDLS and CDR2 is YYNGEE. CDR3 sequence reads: CASSVGPRTYEQYF. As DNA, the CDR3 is TGTGCCAGCAGCGTCGGGCCCCGGACCTACGAGCAGTACTTC.

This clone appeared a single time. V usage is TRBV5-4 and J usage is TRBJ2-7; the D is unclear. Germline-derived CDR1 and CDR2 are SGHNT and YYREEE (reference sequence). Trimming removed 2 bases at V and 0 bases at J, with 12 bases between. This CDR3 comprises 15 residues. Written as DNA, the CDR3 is TGTGCCAGCAGCTTAACGACTGGATACTCCTACGAGCAGTACTTC. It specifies CASSLTTGYSYEQYF.

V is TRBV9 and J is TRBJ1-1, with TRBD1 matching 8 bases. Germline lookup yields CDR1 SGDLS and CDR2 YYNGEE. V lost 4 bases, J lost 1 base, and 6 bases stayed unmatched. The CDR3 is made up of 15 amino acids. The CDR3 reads CASSQVQGANTEAFF. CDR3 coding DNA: TGTGCCAGCAGCCAAGTCCAGGGGGCGAACACTGAAGCTTTCTTT.

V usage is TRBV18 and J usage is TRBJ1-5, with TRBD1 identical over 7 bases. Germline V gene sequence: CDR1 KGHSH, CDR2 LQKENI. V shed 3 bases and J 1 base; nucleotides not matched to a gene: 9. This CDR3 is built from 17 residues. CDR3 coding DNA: TGTGCCAGCTCACCGTCATGGGCAGGGGGGAGCAATCAGCCCCAGCATTTT. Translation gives CASSPSWAGGSNQPQHF.

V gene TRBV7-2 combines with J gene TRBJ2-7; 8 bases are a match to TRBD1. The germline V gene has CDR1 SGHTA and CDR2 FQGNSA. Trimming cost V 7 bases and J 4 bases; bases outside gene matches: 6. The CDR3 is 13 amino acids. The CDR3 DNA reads TGTGCCAGCACCCCCCAGGGGGCGTACGAGCAGTACTTC. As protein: CASTPQGAYEQYF.

The CDR3: CASSIGSGRRTGELFF. Here the CDR3 DNA reads TGTGCCAGTAGTATAGGGAGCGGGAGGAGAACCGGGGAGCTGTTTTTT. This rearrangement joins TRBV19 to TRBJ2-2; 9 positions agree with TRBD2. The trim removed 1 base at V and 5 bases at J, leaving 5 bases unmatched. The CDR3 is 16 residues long. Germline CDR1 reads LNHDA; CDR2 reads SQIVND (reference sequence).